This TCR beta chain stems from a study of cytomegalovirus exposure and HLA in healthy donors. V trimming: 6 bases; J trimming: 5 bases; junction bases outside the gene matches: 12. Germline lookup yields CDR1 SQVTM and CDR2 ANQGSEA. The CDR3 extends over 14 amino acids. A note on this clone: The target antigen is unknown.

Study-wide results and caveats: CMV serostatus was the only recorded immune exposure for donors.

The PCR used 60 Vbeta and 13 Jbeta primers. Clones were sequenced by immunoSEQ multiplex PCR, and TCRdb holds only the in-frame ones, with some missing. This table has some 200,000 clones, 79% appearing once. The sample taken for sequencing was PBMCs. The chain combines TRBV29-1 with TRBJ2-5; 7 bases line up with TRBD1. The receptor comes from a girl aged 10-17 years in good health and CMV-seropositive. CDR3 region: CSVRTGGEGETQYF. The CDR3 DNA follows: TGCAGCGTCAGGACAGGTGGCGAGGGGGAGACCCAGTACTTC.